This T cell receptor (beta chain) was documented in a study of regulatory T cells in long-lasting Graves disease. Study-wide findings and caveats: Segments TRBV28, TRBJ1-2 and TRBJ2-5 showed preferential usage in persistent disease. Patients whose Graves' disease persisted exhibited lower TCR diversity than those newly diagnosed.

Germline lookup yields CDR1 SEHNR and CDR2 FQNEAQ (reference sequence). The germline V and J ends were trimmed by 4 bases and 1 base, with 16 bases remaining between them. This CDR3 comprises 16 residues. This clonotype showed up many times. What it binds is not known. Time point noted: persistent/refractory GD, antithyroid drugs over 5 years with positive TRAb. The TCR library was made from RNA extracted from PBMCs. Staff drew around 10 milliliters of peripheral blood into EDTA tubes. Assembly of TCR beta libraries relied on iRepertoire HTBI primers together with Arm-PCR of CDR3 regions. Using its own MiXCR run on the multiplex PCR reads, TCRdb lists one record per CDR3 protein. The sample includes around 450,000 distinct CDR3 sequences, 20% to 25% of them seen just once.

The chain couples TRBV7-9 to TRBJ1-1, with D possibly being TRBD1 (5 bases). The sequence came from a female donor with Graves disease. Sequenced material: peripheral blood mononuclear cells (PBMCs), taken when the disease was refractory, from a patient treated with antithyroid drugs. The CDR3 loop reads CASSSFGAEGNTEAFF. The CDR3 nucleotides are TGTGCCAGCAGCTCATTTGGGGCAGAGGGGAACACTGAAGCTTTCTTT. The full variable domain, with the rest looked up from reference TRBV7-9 and TRBJ1-1, is DTGVSQNPRHKITKRGQNVTFRCDPISEHNRLYWYRQTLGQGPEFLTYFQNEAQLEKSRLLSDRFSAERPKGSFSTLEIQRTEQGDSAMYLCASSSFGAEGNTEAFFGQGTRLTVV.